A single sample gave rise to the 22 T cell receptor beta chains below, sequenced in a study of blood T cell repertoires in COVID-19. The method was immunoSEQ multiplex PCR; TCRdb's version includes in-frame clones alone and lacks a portion of them. This repertoire shows approximately 390,000 clones, 87% found once; its top ten account for 10%. Sequenced sample: PBMCs or T cells enriched from blood (not recorded which). The receptors here all came from a woman aged 50 to 65 who had recovered from COVID-19.

This chain uses TRBV18 with TRBJ2-7; the match to TRBD1 covers 9 bases. Germline V CDR1 and CDR2: KGHSH, LQKENI. V was clipped by 3 bases and J by 3 bases; unmatched bases: 6. This CDR3 has 15 residues. The CDR3: CASSPPQGAIYEQYF. Here the CDR3 DNA reads TGTGCCAGCTCACCGCCACAGGGGGCTATCTACGAGCAGTACTTC.

The chain employs TRBV19 and TRBJ1-5; 10 bases align to TRBD1. This CDR3 is 16 amino acids long. Germline CDR1 LNHDA, CDR2 SQIVND (reference sequence). Trimming removed 7 bases from V and 5 bases from J; junction bases left unmatched: 11. The CDR3 sequence: CASKIRDRGGDQPQHF. In DNA form, the CDR3 reads TGTGCCAGTAAGATCCGGGACAGGGGCGGTGATCAGCCCCAGCATTTT.

This rearrangement joins TRBV5-1 to TRBJ2-7; D perhaps matches TRBD2 (6 bases). This CDR3 comprises 14 residues. Germline V gives CDR1 SGHRS, CDR2 YFSETQ. V lost 3 bases and J lost 1, with 11 bases in between. CDR3 region: CASSSAGTSYEQYF. The CDR3, as DNA: TGCGCCAGCAGCTCGGCCGGGACTTCCTACGAGCAGTACTTC.

V usage is TRBV5-4 and J usage is TRBJ2-7; 9 bases align to TRBD1. The germline CDR1 and CDR2 sequences are SGHNT and YYREEE (reference sequence). V lost 2 bases to trimming and J lost 4 bases; unmatched junction nucleotides: 4. The CDR3 covers 14 residues. The CDR3 loop reads CASSLNRGLYEQYF. The CDR3 DNA reads as TGTGCCAGCAGCTTAAACAGGGGGCTATACGAGCAGTACTTC.

The chain recombines TRBV24-1 with TRBJ2-7; no definite D call. The germline V gene encodes CDR1 KGHDR and CDR2 SFDVKD. V was trimmed by 3 bases and J by 5 bases, leaving 10 bases between them. The CDR3 totals 13 residues. CDR3 sequence reads: CATSDVSFHEQYF. In nucleotides, the CDR3 is TGTGCCACCAGTGATGTCAGTTTCCACGAGCAGTACTTC.

V is TRBV6-1 and J is TRBJ2-7; TRBD1 matches at 10 bases. The CDR3 sequence is 14 residues long. The ends lost 2 bases at V and 5 bases at J; junction bases unmatched: 3. CDR1 and CDR2 from the germline V gene are MNHNS and SASEGT. CDR3 DNA: TGTGCCAGCAGTGAACGGGACAGGGGACACGAGCAGTACTTC. It encodes CASSERDRGHEQYF.

This clone was counted a single time. The V gene is TRBV5-4, the J gene TRBJ2-3, with 7 bases matching TRBD2. The CDR3 spans 15 residues. The germline V gene has CDR1 SGHNT and CDR2 YYREEE (reference sequence). With 2 bases clipped from V and 8 bases from J, the junction kept 11 bases outside the gene matches. The CDR3 DNA sequence: TGTGCCAGCAGCTTAAGCGGGGAGGGCTTTGGTACGCAGTATTTT. This translates into CASSLSGEGFGTQYF. The whole variable domain, filled in from reference TRBV5-4 and TRBJ2-3, reads ETGVTQSPTHLIKTRGQQVTLRCSSQSGHNTVSWYQQALGQGPQFIFQYYREEENGRGNFPPRFSGLQFPNYSSELNVNALELDDSALYLCASSLSGEGFGTQYFGPGTRLTVL.

The chain uses TRBV4-3 and TRBJ1-2, with 9 nucleotides matching TRBD1. This CDR3 contains 16 residues. Losses at the gene ends were 0 bases for V and 5 bases for J; bases not matched to a gene: 7. From germline, CDR1 is LGHNA and CDR2 YSLEER. The CDR3 is CASSQDSSGQGYGYTF. The CDR3, as DNA: TGCGCCAGCAGCCAAGATTCATCGGGACAGGGTTATGGCTACACCTTC.

This sequence joins TRBV9 and TRBJ1-2; D is possibly TRBD1 (6 bases). The CDR3 runs to 15 residues. Germline CDR1 and CDR2: SGDLS and YYNGEE. Trimming left V 4 bases short and J 8 bases short, with 21 bases between. CDR3 sequence: CASSSGSVGGRGYTF. In DNA, the CDR3 is TGTGCCAGCAGCTCAGGCAGCGTAGGGGGTCGAGGCTACACCTTC. Drawing the rest from reference TRBV9 and TRBJ1-2, the complete variable domain is DSGVTQTPKHLITATGQRVTLRCSPRSGDLSVYWYQQSLDQGLQFLIQYYNGEERAKGNILERFSAQQFPDLHSELNLSSLELGDSALYFCASSSGSVGGRGYTFGSGTRLTVV.

The V and J genes are TRBV3-1 (or the pseudogene TRBV3-2) and TRBJ1-4, with TRBD1 as a possible D gene (5 bases). CDR1 is LGHDT, CDR2 YNNKEL, per germline (reference sequence). The ends were cut back, 3 bases at V and 2 bases at J, with 16 bases in the middle. The CDR3 extends over 17 amino acids. The DNA for the CDR3 is TGTGCCAGCAGCCAGGCAGGGTATCAAGGCACTAATGAAAAACTGTTTTTT. Amino acids: CASSQAGYQGTNEKLFF.

This clone was observed a handful of times. The chain carries TRBV4-1 and TRBJ2-7; 7 bases agree with TRBD2. V was pared by 2 bases and J by 6 bases, with 10 bases of the junction left unmatched. The length of the CDR3 is 15 residues. Germline V CDR1 and CDR2: MGHRA, YSYEKL. As DNA, the CDR3 is TGCGCCAGCAGCCAATCCCCGGGCGGGGGTCGCGAGCAGTACTTC. The encoded protein is CASSQSPGGGREQYF.

The chain joins TRBV4-3 to TRBJ1-4; D unresolved. This CDR3 has 16 residues. V was cut by 3 bases and J by 4 bases, with 15 bases left in between. Germline-derived CDR1 and CDR2 are LGHNA and YSLEER. CDR3 DNA sequence: TGCGCCAGCAGCCAGTCCCTTGGGCGGGTTAATGAAAAACTGTTTTTT. This sequence encodes CASSQSLGRVNEKLFF.

Only one count was recorded for this clone. The chain joins TRBV19 to TRBJ1-6; possibly TRBD1 for D (5 bases). This CDR3 is 16 amino acids long. Trimming cost V 9 bases and J 7 bases, with 22 bases left between them. Germline V gene lookup returns CDR1 LNHDA and CDR2 SQIVND (reference sequence). The CDR3 bases are TGTGCCAGGGGGTACGGGCAGGGAAGCCGAAATTCACCCCTCCACTTT. It specifies CARGYGQGSRNSPLHF.

This sequence joins TRBV30 and TRBJ2-2; TRBD1 aligns across 10 bases. V lost 4 bases, J lost 4 bases, and 9 bases stayed unmatched. This CDR3 is built from 16 residues. Germline CDR1 and CDR2: GTSNPN and SVGIG (reference sequence). The CDR3 bases are TGTGCCTGGACCCCCCCCTGGGACAGGGGCACCGGGGAGCTGTTTTTT. It specifies CAWTPPWDRGTGELFF.

The chain recombines TRBV19 with TRBJ1-5; possible D gene TRBD1, 6 bases. V was clipped by 5 bases and J by 0 bases, with 14 bases between them. CDR1 and CDR2 from the germline V gene are LNHDA and SQIVND (reference sequence). The CDR3 is 16 amino acids. CDR3 sequence reads: CASSYDRPYSNQPQHF. CDR3 in DNA: TGTGCCAGTAGTTATGACAGGCCCTATAGCAATCAGCCCCAGCATTTT.

The chain recombines TRBV7-6 with TRBJ1-2; 8 bases match TRBD1. V gave up 5 bases and J gave up 5 bases; unmatched junction bases: 7. The CDR3 length is 14 residues. In germline, CDR1 is SGHVS, CDR2 FNYEAQ. The CDR3 here is CASSPWTGSYGYTF. Here the CDR3 DNA reads TGTGCCAGCAGCCCGTGGACAGGGTCTTATGGCTACACCTTC.

J is TRBJ2-3 and V is TRBV4-1; 10 bases align to TRBD2. Germline trimming cut 3 bases from V and 11 bases from J; bases unmatched to any gene: 11. The CDR3 length is 15 residues. Germline CDR1 is MGHRA and CDR2 is YSYEKL. CDR3 DNA: TGCGCCAGCAGCCACAGACGCGGGACTAGCGTTGAGCAGTATTTT. The encoded protein is CASSHRRGTSVEQYF.

The V and J genes are TRBV27 and TRBJ2-7; 9 bases fit TRBD2. Trimming took 6 bases from V and 3 from J; bases not matched to a gene: 9. The CDR3 consists of 15 residues. Germline loops: CDR1 MNHEY, CDR2 SMNVEV (reference sequence). CDR3 loop: CASSPRRLAVYEQYF. The CDR3 coding sequence is TGTGCCAGCAGCCCCCGGCGACTAGCGGTCTACGAGCAGTACTTC.

CDR3 in amino acids: CASGGRGPTTSTQYF. CDR3 in DNA: TGTGCCAGCGGGGGGCGGGGGCCTACCACAAGTACGCAGTATTTT. V gene TRBV3-1 (or the pseudogene TRBV3-2) combines with J gene TRBJ2-3, with D possibly matching TRBD2 (7 bases). Germline V gives CDR1 LGHDT, CDR2 YNNKEL (reference sequence). This CDR3 spans 15 amino acids. V was pared by 8 bases and J by 8 bases, with 23 bases between.

V usage is TRBV3-1 (or the pseudogene TRBV3-2) and J usage is TRBJ1-1; D is possibly TRBD1 (5 bases). The CDR3 is 15 residues long. The V end was cut by 3 bases, the J end by 4 bases, with 15 bases between. CDR1 is LGHDT, CDR2 YNNKEL, per germline (reference sequence). CDR3 region: CASSHLTGGGTEAFF. The CDR3 DNA reads as TGTGCCAGCAGCCACCTCACCGGGGGAGGCACTGAAGCTTTCTTT.

V gene TRBV19 combines with J gene TRBJ1-2, with D possibly matching TRBD1 (5 bases). The CDR3 has 11 residues. CDR1 and CDR2 (germline): LNHDA, SQIVND (reference sequence). Trimming shortened V by 10 bases and J by 8 bases, and 14 bases separated the two germline ends. The CDR3 nucleotides are TGTGCCATACTGGGACTCCGGGGCTACACCTTC. It yields the protein CAILGLRGYTF.

J is TRBJ2-3 and V is TRBV9, with TRBD2 as a possible D gene (5 bases). This CDR3 contains 14 residues. Deletions cut 3 bases from V and 7 bases from J, with 15 bases between. In germline, CDR1 is SGDLS, CDR2 YYNGEE. CDR3: CASSEGRAAYTQYF. CDR3 bases: TGTGCCAGCAGCGAGGGCAGAGCGGCATATACGCAGTATTTT.